This TCR beta chain was sequenced in a study of T cells in Graves' hyperthyroidism and ophthalmopathy. Study-wide results and limits: A model using 13 V-J features told ophthalmopathy apart from stable hyperthyroidism.

Regarding this clonotype: Its target is unknown.

RNA transcripts were the template for amplifying TCR beta CDR3 regions. HTBI primers were used for first-round RT-PCR of the TCR CDR3. TCRdb analysed the multiplex PCR reads with MiXCR anew, one entry per CDR3 protein. The sample shows some 350,000 distinct CDR3 sequences, 20% to 25% of them seen only once. Clinical symptoms, serum thyroxine and TRAb, thyroid ultrasound and orbital computed tomography were used for the diagnoses. The receptor was derived from a man in his fifties with Graves' hyperthyroidism. The sequencing sample was made of blood.

CDR3 protein: CASSLIAGSGNTIYF. The CDR3 DNA reads as TGTGCCAGCAGCTTAATCGCCGGCTCTGGAAACACCATATATTTT. The chain uses TRBV7-7 and TRBJ1-3; D is uncertain. The length of the CDR3 is 15 residues. Germline V lookup: CDR1 SSHAT, CDR2 FNYEAQ (reference sequence). Trimming shortened V by 2 bases and J by 0 bases, and 8 bases separated the two germline ends.